A selection of T cell receptor beta chains follows, all from one sample in a study of blood T cell repertoires in COVID-19. Produced via immunoSEQ multiplex PCR; TCRdb's table is partial and in-frame only. The sample shows 200,000 to 300,000 clones, 80% to 90% of them seen only once. The sequenced sample consisted of peripheral blood. These receptors were obtained from a man younger than 45 with active or convalescent COVID-19. The CDR3 runs from the conserved cysteine through the conserved F or W.

V gene	J gene	CDR3 protein
TRBV7-2	TRBJ2-3	CASSLGGVGGGVPDTQYF
TRBV7-9	TRBJ2-7	CASSGSDRSYEQYF
TRBV5-1	TRBJ1-5	CASRPGGGDSNQPQHF
TRBV20-1	TRBJ2-7	CSASSGGFYEQYF
TRBV6-2/TRBV6-3	TRBJ2-1	CASSYRLAGGHNEQFF
TRBV29-1	TRBJ1-5	CSAGRGLNQPQHF
TRBV6-6	TRBJ2-3	CASSYSGISTDTQYF
TRBV4-1	TRBJ1-1	CASSHPGGRAFF
TRBV4-3	TRBJ1-1	CASSQQPRNTEAFF
TRBV3-1/TRBV3-2	TRBJ1-6	CASSHLQGDTYNSPLHF
TRBV14	TRBJ1-3	CASRRDRSSGNTIYF
TRBV19	TRBJ2-1	CASSVTGTGGNNEQFF
TRBV6-5	TRBJ1-1	CASDRATNMNTEAFF
TRBV12-3/TRBV12-4	TRBJ2-5	CASSSSSIQTQYF
TRBV6-2/TRBV6-3	TRBJ1-3	CASSTGTAYFSGNTIYF
TRBV27	TRBJ1-6	CASSFRTGEASPLHF